This T cell receptor beta chain was found in a study of T cells in localized non-small cell lung cancer. The study's findings and limits: Uninvolved adjacent lung showed higher T cell clonality than tumor. Longer overall survival associated with higher blood T cell density; shorter survival with higher adjacent-lung clonality. Analysis by sequencing included only one tumor region, so heterogeneity remains possible. Adjacent lung exhibited a median of around 60 among the 100 most abundant tumor clones.

Germline assignment: CDR1 MNHNY and CDR2 SVGAGI (reference sequence). Trimming removed 6 bases from V and 4 bases from J; junction bases left unmatched: 6. The CDR3 is made up of 15 amino acids. On this clone: Its matching antigen is unknown.

This table comes from immunoSEQ multiplex PCR, and its TCRdb copy is limited to in-frame clones, with some not included. The sample carries tens of thousands of clones, about nine tenths recorded once. The genes are TRBV6-6 and TRBJ2-5; 12 positions match TRBD1. The source of this sequence is a woman aged 40 to 75 with stage I lung adenocarcinoma. The source was peripheral blood, collected before any cancer treatment. The CDR3 is CASRSGTGGGETQYF. The CDR3 DNA follows: TGTGCCAGCAGGTCCGGGACAGGGGGCGGAGAGACCCAGTACTTC.